This T cell receptor (beta chain) was captured by sequencing in a study of shared clonotypes between healthy human individuals. Details on this clone: Its antigen is not identified.

The CDR3 runs to 14 residues. From germline, CDR1 is SQVTM and CDR2 ANQGSEA. Donors comprised only Caucasian adults living in Nashville, Tennessee. Study-level results: Non-shared clonotypes were found to have lower generation probabilities than the clonotypes that were shared by all four of the sorted-subset donors.

Assay runs were performed at deep level. Sequenced by immunoSEQ multiplex PCR; TCRdb stores in-frame clones only, minus some. The table lists roughly 2,300,000 clones, around 92% of them singletons. Sample: naive CD4+ T cells from PBMCs. The subset here: CD45RA+ positively selected. The clonotype originates from a man aged 18 to 29 in good health. Some clones in this sample may be carry-over from other donors' samples. This chain uses TRBV29-1 with TRBJ2-5, with D unresolved. The assigned J gene may be wrong: the sequence end matches TRBJ2-7 better. In DNA form, the CDR3 reads TGCAGCGTTGAAGAGGGCACGACGTCCTACGAGCAGTACTTC. Its protein product is CSVEEGTTSYEQYF.